The sequence of this T cell receptor (beta chain) was determined in a study of T-cell reconstitution after alpha-beta-depleted transplantation in children. Unique molecular identifiers tagged the TCRbeta library. In TCRdb, the PCR reads were re-called with MiXCR into one record per CDR3 protein. This table holds 90,000 to 100,000 distinct CDR3 sequences, around a quarter found once. Remarks on this clonotype: Its target is unknown.

Findings and limits, study-wide: When one year had passed after transplant, most T-cell counts and diversity came from newly produced T cells. Diversity of TCRbeta at day 60 was high in some patients, arising from surviving recipient T cells and thymic progenitors. After transplant, at about two months, alpha-beta T cells were reportedly derived from several hundred expanded graft clones.

V lost 4 bases, J lost 6 bases, and 10 bases stayed unmatched. Germline loops: CDR1 DFQATT, CDR2 SNEGSKA (reference sequence). There are 14 residues in the CDR3. Sequences were derived from PBMCs, sampled before TCRalphabeta/CD19-depleted stem cell transplant. The V and J genes are TRBV20-1 and TRBJ2-7; the match to TRBD2 covers 9 bases. The TCR comes from a boy aged 2 to 10 with acute lymphoblastic leukemia, due to receive a stem cell transplant. The CDR3 DNA reads TGCAGTGCTACCGGGACTAGCCGGAGATTCGAGCAGTACTTC. Translating it yields CSATGTSRRFEQYF.